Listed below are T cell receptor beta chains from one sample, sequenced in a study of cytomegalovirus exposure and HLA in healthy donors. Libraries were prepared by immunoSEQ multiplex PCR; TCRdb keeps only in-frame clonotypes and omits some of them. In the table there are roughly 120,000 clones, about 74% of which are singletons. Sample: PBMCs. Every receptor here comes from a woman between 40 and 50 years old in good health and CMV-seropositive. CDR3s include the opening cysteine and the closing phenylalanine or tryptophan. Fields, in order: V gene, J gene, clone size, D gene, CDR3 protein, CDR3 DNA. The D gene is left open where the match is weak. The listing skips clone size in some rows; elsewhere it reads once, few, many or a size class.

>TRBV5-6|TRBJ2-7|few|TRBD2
CASSIGLAGNYEQYF
TGTGCCAGCAGCATCGGACTAGCGGGAAACTACGAGCAGTACTTC
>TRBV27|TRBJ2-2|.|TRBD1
CASSLHWTGNTGELFF
TGTGCCAGCAGTTTACATTGGACAGGGAACACCGGGGAGCTGTTTTTT
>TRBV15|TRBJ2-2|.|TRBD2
CATSRDLSGGRTGELFF
TGTGCCACCAGCAGAGATCTCAGCGGGGGCCGCACCGGGGAGCTGTTTTTT
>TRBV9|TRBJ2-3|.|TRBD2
CASSAPLAGDTQYF
TGTGCCAGCAGCGCTCCCTTAGCGGGAGATACGCAGTATTTT
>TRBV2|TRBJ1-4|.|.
CASSATGLNEKLFF
TGTGCCAGCAGTGCGACAGGCCTTAATGAAAAACTGTTTTTT
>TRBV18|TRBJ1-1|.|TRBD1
CASSKSGTEDTAFF
TGTGCCAGCTCCAAGTCTGGGACAGAAGATACGGCTTTCTTT
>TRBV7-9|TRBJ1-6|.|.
CASSSSLEGLYNSPLHF
TGTGCCAGCAGCTCGTCCTTGGAGGGGCTCTATAATTCACCCCTCCACTTT
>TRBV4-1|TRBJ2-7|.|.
CASSHLVGEIDEQYF
TGCGCCAGCAGCCATCTGGTGGGAGAGATCGACGAGCAGTACTTC
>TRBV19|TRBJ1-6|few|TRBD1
CASNEATGRGWIHF
TGTGCCAGTAACGAGGCGACAGGGAGAGGATGGATCCACTTT
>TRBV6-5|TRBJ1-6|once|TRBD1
CASSWDRGGSPLHF
TGTGCCAGCAGTTGGGACAGGGGCGGGTCACCCCTCCACTTT
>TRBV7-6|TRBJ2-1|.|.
CASSHVGGQDEQFF
TGTGCCAGCAGCCACGTCGGGGGGCAAGATGAGCAGTTCTTC
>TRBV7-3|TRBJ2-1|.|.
CASSLTLGWLPGGNEQFF
TGTGCCAGCAGCTTAACGTTAGGGTGGCTACCCGGGGGCAATGAGCAGTTCTTC
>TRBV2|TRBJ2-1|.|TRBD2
CASSVGVAGVYEQFF
TGTGCCAGCAGTGTAGGGGTAGCGGGAGTTTATGAGCAGTTCTTC
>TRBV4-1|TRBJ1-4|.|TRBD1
CASSQAPGQGVEKLFF
TGCGCCAGCAGCCAAGCCCCGGGACAGGGGGTCGAAAAACTGTTTTTT
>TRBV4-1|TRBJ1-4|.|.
CASSQVVLANEKLFF
TGCGCCAGCAGCCAAGTTGTCTTAGCTAATGAAAAACTGTTTTTT
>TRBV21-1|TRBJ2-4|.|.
CASSRQEKNIQYF
TGTGCCAGCAGCCGACAGGAGAAAAACATTCAGTACTTC
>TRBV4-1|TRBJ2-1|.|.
CASSPTERELYNEQFF
TGCGCCAGCAGCCCCACGGAGCGCGAGCTATACAATGAGCAGTTCTTC
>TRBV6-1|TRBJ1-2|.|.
CASSEYQGPYGYTF
TGTGCCAGCAGTGAATATCAGGGCCCCTATGGCTACACCTTC
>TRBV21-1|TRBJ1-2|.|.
CASSGRGGSNYGYTF
TGTGCCAGCAGCGGGAGGGGAGGGTCTAACTATGGCTACACCTTC
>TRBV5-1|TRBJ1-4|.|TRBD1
CASSTGGGTNEKLFF
TGCGCCAGCTCAACAGGGGGCGGAACTAATGAAAAACTGTTTTTT
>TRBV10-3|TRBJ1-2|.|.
CAIRGERKDYGYTF
TGTGCCATCAGGGGAGAAAGGAAGGACTATGGCTACACCTTC
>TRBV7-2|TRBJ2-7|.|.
CASSSKGIKWEQYF
TGTGCCAGCAGCTCTAAGGGGATTAAGTGGGAGCAGTACTTC
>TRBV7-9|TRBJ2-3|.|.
CASSFYGADTQYF
TGTGCCAGCAGCTTCTACGGGGCAGATACGCAGTATTTT
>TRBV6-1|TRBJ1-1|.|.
CATALNTEAFF
TGTGCCACCGCGTTGAACACTGAAGCTTTCTTT
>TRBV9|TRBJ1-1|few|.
CASSVSSRGRQSEAFF
TGTGCCAGCAGCGTAAGTTCCAGGGGACGCCAGAGTGAAGCTTTCTTT
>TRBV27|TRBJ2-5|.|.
CASQDRVETQYF
TGTGCCAGCCAGGACAGAGTTGAGACCCAGTACTTC
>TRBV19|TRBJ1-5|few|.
CASSISSNQPQHF
TGTGCCAGTAGTATCAGTAGCAATCAGCCCCAGCATTTT
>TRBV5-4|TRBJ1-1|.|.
CASSLSRERNTEAFF
TGTGCCAGCAGCTTATCCCGGGAGAGGAACACTGAAGCTTTCTTT
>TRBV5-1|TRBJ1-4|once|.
CASSLTVGNEKLFF
TGCGCCAGCAGCTTGACAGTCGGTAATGAAAAACTGTTTTTT
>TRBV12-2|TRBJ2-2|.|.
CASRPRKGLVIVTGELFF
TGTGCAAGTCGCCCCCGGAAGGGACTAGTTATTGTCACCGGGGAGCTGTTTTTT
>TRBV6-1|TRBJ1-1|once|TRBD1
CASSVPRTGVNTEAFF
TGTGCCAGCAGTGTCCCCAGGACAGGGGTGAACACTGAAGCTTTCTTT
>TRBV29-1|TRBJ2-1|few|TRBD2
CSVVSAGGRIEQFF
TGCAGCGTTGTCTCAGCGGGAGGGCGAATTGAGCAGTTCTTC
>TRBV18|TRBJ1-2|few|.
CASSPDSEANYGYTF
TGTGCCAGCTCACCCGACAGCGAGGCTAACTATGGCTACACCTTC
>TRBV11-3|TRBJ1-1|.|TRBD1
CASSLGQDTEAFF
TGTGCCAGCAGCCTCGGACAGGACACTGAAGCTTTCTTT
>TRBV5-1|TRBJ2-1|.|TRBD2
CASSLHSGSGNEQFF
TGCGCCAGCAGCTTACATAGCGGGAGTGGCAATGAGCAGTTCTTC
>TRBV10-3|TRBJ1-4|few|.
CAISDRGELFF
TGTGCCATCAGTGATCGGGGAGAACTGTTTTTT
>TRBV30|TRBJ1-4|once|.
CAWSVRDEKLFF
TGTGCCTGGAGTGTTCGAGATGAAAAACTGTTTTTT
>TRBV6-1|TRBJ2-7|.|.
CASSELIQSGSTYEQYF
TGTGCCAGCAGTGAATTAATTCAGTCGGGGAGCACCTACGAGCAGTACTTC
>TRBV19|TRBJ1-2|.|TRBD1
CASSDREIDGYTF
TGTGCCAGTAGCGACAGGGAAATCGATGGCTACACCTTC
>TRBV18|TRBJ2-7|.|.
CASSSGGGLESYEQYF
TGTGCCAGCTCATCCGGGGGAGGTTTGGAATCCTACGAGCAGTACTTC
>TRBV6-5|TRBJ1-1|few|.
CASHRGGTEAFF
TGTGCCAGCCACCGGGGGGGCACTGAAGCTTTCTTT
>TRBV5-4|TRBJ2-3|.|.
CASNEGGSQDTQYF
TGTGCCAGCAATGAAGGGGGTAGTCAGGATACGCAGTATTTT
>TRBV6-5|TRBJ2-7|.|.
CASSYSGQSYEQYF
TGTGCCAGCAGTTACTCCGGACAGTCCTACGAGCAGTACTTC
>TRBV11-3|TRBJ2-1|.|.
CASSLRGGDEQFF
TGTGCCAGCAGCTTAAGGGGAGGCGATGAGCAGTTCTTC
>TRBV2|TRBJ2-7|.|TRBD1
CASSEAWGGTGGEEQYF
TGTGCCAGCAGTGAAGCTTGGGGAGGGACAGGGGGCGAGGAGCAGTACTTC
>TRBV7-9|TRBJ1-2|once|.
CASSGQGYGYTF
TGTGCCAGCAGCGGCCAGGGCTATGGCTACACCTTC
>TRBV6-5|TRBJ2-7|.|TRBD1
CASSYRDRGSYEQYF
TGTGCCAGCAGTTACAGGGACAGGGGATCCTACGAGCAGTACTTC
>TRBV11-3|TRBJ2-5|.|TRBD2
CASSPLGLARQETQYF
TGTGCCAGCAGCCCTCTGGGACTAGCTCGTCAAGAGACCCAGTACTTC
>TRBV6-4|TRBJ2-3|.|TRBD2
CASSDMSGGTDTQYF
TGTGCCAGCAGTGATATGAGCGGGGGGACAGATACGCAGTATTTT
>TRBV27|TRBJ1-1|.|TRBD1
CASSLEGTGGFTEAFF
TGTGCCAGCAGTTTAGAAGGGACAGGGGGCTTCACTGAAGCTTTCTTT
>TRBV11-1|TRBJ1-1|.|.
CASSLARGVTEAFF
TGTGCCAGCAGCTTAGCTAGGGGCGTGACTGAAGCTTTCTTT
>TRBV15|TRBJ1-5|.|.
CATSRDPNQPQHF
TGTGCCACCAGCAGAGATCCAAATCAGCCCCAGCATTTT
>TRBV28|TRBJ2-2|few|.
CASSSDISLGREPLENTGELFF
TGTGCCAGCAGTTCAGATATTTCCCTTGGCCGGGAGCCCCTAGAGAACACCGGGGAGCTGTTTTTT
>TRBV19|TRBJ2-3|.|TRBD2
CASSGTSQDTQYF
TGTGCCAGTTCAGGGACTAGTCAGGATACGCAGTATTTT
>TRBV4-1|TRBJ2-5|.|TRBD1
CASNRDSSYQETQYF
TGCGCCAGCAACAGGGACAGCAGTTACCAAGAGACCCAGTACTTC
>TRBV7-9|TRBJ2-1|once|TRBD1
CASSFDRVGDEQFF
TGTGCCAGCAGCTTCGACAGGGTCGGCGATGAGCAGTTCTTC
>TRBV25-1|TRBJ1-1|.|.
CASSGGPRDTNTEAFF
TGTGCCAGCAGTGGGGGGCCCAGGGACACCAACACTGAAGCTTTCTTT
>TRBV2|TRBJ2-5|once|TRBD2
CASRLGLAVQETQYF
TGTGCCAGCAGACTCGGACTAGCGGTACAAGAGACCCAGTACTTC
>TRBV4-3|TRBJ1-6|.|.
CASSQNQPGLPNSPLHF
TGCGCCAGCAGCCAAAACCAGCCGGGACTGCCTAATTCACCCCTCCACTTT